One TCR beta chain is described in this entry. These data are taken from a study of blood T cell repertoires in COVID-19. Study overall: Donors in the United States, Italy and Spain gave samples during acute or convalescent COVID-19. In each case, the material was cDNA or gDNA derived from T cells, B-cell-depleted T cells, or PBMCs.

J gave up 3 bases and V 5 bases, and 7 bases lay outside the gene matches. CDR1 and CDR2 from the germline V gene are SNHLY and FYNNEI. The CDR3 runs 15 residues. The authors' processing: Estimates of nucleated cell counts were drawn from the amplification of reference gene primers. Measured with immunoSEQ multiplex PCR; TCRdb has only the in-frame clones, and not every one. Clone size and the V and J calls come from that table; the DNA yielded D and trimming. Among some 120,000 clones, about 83% were seen once, and the ten largest hold approximately 6.3%. The sequence was obtained from an elderly man with active or convalescent COVID-19. The chain uses TRBV2 and TRBJ2-3; the match to TRBD2 covers 8 bases. What was sequenced was peripheral blood. The CDR3 DNA reads as TGTGCCAGCAGTCCGACTAGCGCCACGACAGATACGCAGTATTTT. Its translation: CASSPTSATTDTQYF.